The T cell receptor (beta chain) under discussion was sequenced for a study of blood T cells in healthy people across ages. CDR1 and CDR2 from the germline V gene are SGHTA and FQGNSA. The CDR3 consists of 15 residues. V shed 3 bases and J shed 2 bases, with 12 bases lying between them. Study-wide results and limits: The study lacked donor CMV status, which possibly confounded expanded clonotype changes.

Per-sample PBMC isolation yielded at least 6.5 million cells. In the case of this clonotype: The antigen is not known.

The use of a sample-barcoded 5' primer and a J-beta primer mix characterized a second PCR of roughly 6 to 11 cycles. TCRdb ran MiXCR on the 5' RACE reads and lists one entry per CDR3 protein. The data hold around 1,000,000 distinct CDR3 sequences, with almost 25% observed a single time. The same sample was also used in a study of T cells of mothers and their children. From that second work: The effect of thymic selection on TCR recombination output is similar between related and unrelated pairs.

Sequenced material: blood. The receptor comes from a girl aged 2-10 years in good health. The chain recombines TRBV7-2 with TRBJ2-3; either TRBD1 or TRBD2 may supply D (5 bases each). For the CDR3, the DNA is TGTGCCAGCAGCTTTAGTTGGGGGACCACAGATACGCAGTATTTT. It specifies CASSFSWGTTDTQYF.